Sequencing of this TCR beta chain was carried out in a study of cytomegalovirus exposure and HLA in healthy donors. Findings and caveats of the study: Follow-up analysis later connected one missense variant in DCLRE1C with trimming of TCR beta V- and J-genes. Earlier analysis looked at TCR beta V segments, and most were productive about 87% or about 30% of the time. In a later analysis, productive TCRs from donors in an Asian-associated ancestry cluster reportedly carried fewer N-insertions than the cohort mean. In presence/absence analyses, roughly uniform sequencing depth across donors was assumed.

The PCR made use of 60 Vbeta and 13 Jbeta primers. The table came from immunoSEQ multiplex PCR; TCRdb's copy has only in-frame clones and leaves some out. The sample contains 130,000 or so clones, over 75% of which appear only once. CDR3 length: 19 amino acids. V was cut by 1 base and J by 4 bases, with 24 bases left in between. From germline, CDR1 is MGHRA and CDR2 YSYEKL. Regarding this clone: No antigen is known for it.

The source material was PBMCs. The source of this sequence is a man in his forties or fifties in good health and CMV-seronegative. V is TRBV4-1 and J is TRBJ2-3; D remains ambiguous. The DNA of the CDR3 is TGCGCCAGCAGCCAAGCCAACTTAGGATTCAGGTCCGTCGCAGATACGCAGTATTTT. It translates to CASSQANLGFRSVADTQYF.